This T cell receptor (beta chain) was recorded in a study of graft-versus-host responses after intestinal transplantation. About the research overall: Multivisceral, liver-intestinal, or isolated intestinal transplants were performed in recipients. The whole recipient group had anti-thymocyte globulin induction followed by tacrolimus and steroids for roughly 3 years.

Study-wide results and limits: The study associated peak circulating GvH clone levels with early post-transplant HvG declines.

For this clone: Its antigen is not known.

Sequencing was performed with immunoSEQ multiplex PCR; in TCRdb, only in-frame clones are kept and a portion is missing. Among fewer than 50,000 clones listed, 90% to 95% were seen once. The germline V and J ends were trimmed by 6 bases and 0 bases, with 12 bases remaining between them. The CDR3 sequence is 15 residues long. Germline lookup yields CDR1 SGHVS and CDR2 FQNEAQ. The V call is TRBV7-8, the J call TRBJ2-1, with a weak D call TRBD1 (6 bases). This TCR came from a human patient who received an intestinal transplant, so some T cells may come from the graft donor. The source was PBMCs, collected 524 days after transplant. The CDR3 nucleotides read TGTGCCAGCAGGGACAGAGAAAGCTCCTACAATGAGCAGTTCTTC. It is translated as CASRDRESSYNEQFF.